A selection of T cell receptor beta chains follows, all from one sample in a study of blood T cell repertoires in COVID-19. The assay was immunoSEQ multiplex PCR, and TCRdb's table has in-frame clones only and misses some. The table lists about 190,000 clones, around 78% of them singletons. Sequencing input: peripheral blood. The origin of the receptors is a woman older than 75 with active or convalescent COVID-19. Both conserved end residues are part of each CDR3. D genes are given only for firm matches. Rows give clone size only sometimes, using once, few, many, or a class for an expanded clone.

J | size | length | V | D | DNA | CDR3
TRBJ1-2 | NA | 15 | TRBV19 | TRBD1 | TGTGCCAGTAAAGTACAGGGGTTGGGTAACTATGGCTACACCTTC | CASKVQGLGNYGYTF
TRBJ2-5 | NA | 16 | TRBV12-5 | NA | TGTGCTAGTGGTTCTTATCAGTCGGGTATAGCGGAGACCCAGTACTTC | CASGSYQSGIAETQYF
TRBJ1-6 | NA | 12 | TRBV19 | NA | TGTGCCAGTAGTGACAGTGATTCACCCCTCCACTTT | CASSDSDSPLHF
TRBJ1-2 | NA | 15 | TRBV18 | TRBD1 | TGTGCCAGCTCACCACCGACGACAGGGGTATATGGCTACACCTTC | CASSPPTTGVYGYTF
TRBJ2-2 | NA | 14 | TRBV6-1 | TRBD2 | TGTGCCAGCAGTGAAGCCGGGGGGGCCGGGGAGCTGTTTTTT | CASSEAGGAGELFF
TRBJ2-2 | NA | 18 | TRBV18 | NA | TGTGCCAGCTCACCCCGAAGTAAAGGTCCCGCGGGGACCGGGGAGCTGTTTTTT | CASSPRSKGPAGTGELFF
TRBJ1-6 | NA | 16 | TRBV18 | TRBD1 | TGTGCCAGCTCACCCGCCGGGACAGTGAATAATTCACCCCTCCACTTT | CASSPAGTVNNSPLHF
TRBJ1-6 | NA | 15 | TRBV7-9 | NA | TGTGCCAGCAGCCCTACAGGGTTGGGGAATTCACCCCTCCACTTT | CASSPTGLGNSPLHF
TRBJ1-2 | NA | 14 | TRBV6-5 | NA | TGTGCCAGCAGTCAGAGGGAGGTCAACTATGGCTACACCTTC | CASSQREVNYGYTF
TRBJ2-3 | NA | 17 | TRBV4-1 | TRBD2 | TGCGCCAGCAGCCAAGATCATGAAGCGGGGTTGGGGGATACGCAGTATTTT | CASSQDHEAGLGDTQYF
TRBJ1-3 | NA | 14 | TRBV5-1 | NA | TGCGCCAGCAGCTCCCAGGGTTCTGGAAACACCATATATTTT | CASSSQGSGNTIYF
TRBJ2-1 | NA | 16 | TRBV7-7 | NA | TGTGCCAGCAGCCCCTCTTCCCCCCTAGTTTCGGCTGAGCAGTTCTTC | CASSPSSPLVSAEQFF
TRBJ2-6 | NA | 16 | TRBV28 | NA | TGTGCCAGCAGTTTATTCGTGGGAGTGGGGGCCAACGTCCTGACTTTC | CASSLFVGVGANVLTF
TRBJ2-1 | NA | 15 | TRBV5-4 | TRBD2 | TGTGCCAGCAGCTTTAGCGGGGGGGCATACAATGAGCAGTTCTTC | CASSFSGGAYNEQFF
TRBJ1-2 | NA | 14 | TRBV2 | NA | TGTGCCAGCAGGGTCACTTTTCGAGGGTATGGCTACACCTTC | CASRVTFRGYGYTF
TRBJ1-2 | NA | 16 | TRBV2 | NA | TGTGCCAGCAGTGAAACTAAAACAGGAGGGCTTTATGGCTACACCTTC | CASSETKTGGLYGYTF
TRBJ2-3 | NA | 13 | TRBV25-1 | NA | TGTGCCAGCAGTGGAGGCGCGGGAGATACGCAGTATTTT | CASSGGAGDTQYF
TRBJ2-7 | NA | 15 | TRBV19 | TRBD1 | TGTGCCAGTAGTGTCGGACAGGTGGAACCCTACGAGCAGTACTTC | CASSVGQVEPYEQYF
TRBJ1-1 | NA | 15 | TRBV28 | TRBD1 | TGTGCCAGCAGTCCCCCCGGGACAGGGAGCACTGAAGCTTTCTTT | CASSPPGTGSTEAFF
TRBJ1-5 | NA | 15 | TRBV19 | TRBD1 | TGTGCCAGTAGTAACAAAGGACAGGCCAGATATTCCCAGCATTTT | CASSNKGQARYSQHF
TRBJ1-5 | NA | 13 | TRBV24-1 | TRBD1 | TGTGCCACCGGGCAGACAGGGTCTCAGCCCCAGCATTTT | CATGQTGSQPQHF
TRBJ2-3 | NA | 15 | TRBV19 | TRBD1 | TGTGCCAGTAGTATAGGGGACAGCGGCACAGATACGCAGTATTTT | CASSIGDSGTDTQYF
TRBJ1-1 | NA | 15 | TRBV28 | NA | TGTGCCAGCGGTCTCAGTGGGGGCGCGAACACTGAAGCTTTCTTT | CASGLSGGANTEAFF
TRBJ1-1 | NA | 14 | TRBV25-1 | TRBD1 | TGTGCCAGCAGTTGGACAGGGGAGAACACTGAAGCTTTCTTT | CASSWTGENTEAFF
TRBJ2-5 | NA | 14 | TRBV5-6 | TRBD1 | TGTGCCAGCACCCCGACAGGGCATAGGGAGACCCAGTACTTC | CASTPTGHRETQYF
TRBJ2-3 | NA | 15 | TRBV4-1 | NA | TGCGCCAGCAGCCAAGTTAGCAGGGCGACAGATACGCAGTATTTT | CASSQVSRATDTQYF
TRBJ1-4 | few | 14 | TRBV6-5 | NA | TGTGCCAGCAGTCACCAGGTTTCAAATGAAAAACTGTTTTTT | CASSHQVSNEKLFF
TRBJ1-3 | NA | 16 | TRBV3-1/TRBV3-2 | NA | TGTGCCAGCAGCCCCCGGAGGGAGGGTAAAGGAAACACCATATATTTT | CASSPRREGKGNTIYF
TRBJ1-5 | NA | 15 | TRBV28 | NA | TGTGCCAGCAGTTTAGCAGAACCTAGCAATCAGCCCCAGCATTTT | CASSLAEPSNQPQHF
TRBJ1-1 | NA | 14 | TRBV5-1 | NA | TGCGCCAGCAGCTCGGATACAGCTAACACTGAAGCTTTCTTT | CASSSDTANTEAFF
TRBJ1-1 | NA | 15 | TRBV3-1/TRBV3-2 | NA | TGTGCCAGCATCCCTATGGGGGGGGTGGACACTGAAGCTTTCTTT | CASIPMGGVDTEAFF
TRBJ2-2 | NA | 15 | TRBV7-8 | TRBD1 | TGTGCCAGCAGCCTCCGGACAGGGGGCACCGGGGAGCTGTTTTTT | CASSLRTGGTGELFF
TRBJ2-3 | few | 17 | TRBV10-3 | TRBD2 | TGTGCCATCAGTGACGGTTCTAGCGGGGGGGCCTGGGATACGCAGTATTTT | CAISDGSSGGAWDTQYF
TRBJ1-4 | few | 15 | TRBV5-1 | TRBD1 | TGCGCCAGCAGCTTGGGGACAGGGCGGCGGGAAAAACTGTTTTTT | CASSLGTGRREKLFF
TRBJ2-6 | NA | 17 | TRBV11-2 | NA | TGTGCCAGCAGCGCCCGAATCGGGGTTGCTGGGGCCAACGTCCTGACTTTC | CASSARIGVAGANVLTF
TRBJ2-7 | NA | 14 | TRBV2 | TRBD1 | TGTGCCAGCAGGGACCGGGACAGGGGGGTGGAGCAGTACTTC | CASRDRDRGVEQYF
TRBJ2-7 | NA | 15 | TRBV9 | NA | TGTGCCAGCAGCGTAGCTCTGGGAGGATGGCACGAGCAGTACTTC | CASSVALGGWHEQYF
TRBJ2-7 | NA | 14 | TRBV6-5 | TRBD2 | TGTGCCAGCAGTTACGCGGGGGGGCTCTACGAGCAGTACTTC | CASSYAGGLYEQYF
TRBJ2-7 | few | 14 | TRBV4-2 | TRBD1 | TGTGCCAGCAGCCAAGGCAGGGGGACCTACGAGCAGTACTTC | CASSQGRGTYEQYF
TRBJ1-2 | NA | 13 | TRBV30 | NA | TGTGCCTCGAGATGGGGGGGCCCCTATGGCTACACCTTC | CASRWGGPYGYTF
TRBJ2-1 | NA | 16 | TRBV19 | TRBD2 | TGTGCCAGTAGGGTCCAGGAGACTAGCGGGGGGAATGAGCAGTTCTTC | CASRVQETSGGNEQFF
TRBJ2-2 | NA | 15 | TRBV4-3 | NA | TGCGCCAGCAGCCAACCACAGCAAGGCCCCGGGGAGCTGTTTTTT | CASSQPQQGPGELFF
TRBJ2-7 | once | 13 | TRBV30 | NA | TGTGCCTGGAGTGTCGGGGGAGGGGGCGAGCAGTACTTC | CAWSVGGGGEQYF
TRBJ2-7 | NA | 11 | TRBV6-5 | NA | TGTGCCAGCACCCACAGGTACGAGCAGTACTTC | CASTHRYEQYF
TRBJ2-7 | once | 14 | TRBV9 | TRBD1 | TGTGCCAGCAGCACGGGACAGGGTTTGAACGAGCAGTACTTC | CASSTGQGLNEQYF
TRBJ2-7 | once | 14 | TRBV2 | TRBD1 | TGTGCCAGCATCGGACAGGGTTTAAGCTACGAGCAGTACTTC | CASIGQGLSYEQYF
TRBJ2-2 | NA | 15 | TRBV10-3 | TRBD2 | TGTGCCATCATTCCCCTAGCGGGGTTCACCGGGGAGCTGTTTTTT | CAIIPLAGFTGELFF
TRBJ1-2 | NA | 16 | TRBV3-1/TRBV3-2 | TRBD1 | TGTGCCAGCAGCCAGGACCGGGACAGATATAACTATGGCTACACCTTC | CASSQDRDRYNYGYTF
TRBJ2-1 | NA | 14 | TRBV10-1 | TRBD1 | TGCGCCAGCAGTTCAAACAGGGGAATTGATGAGCAGTTCTTC | CASSSNRGIDEQFF
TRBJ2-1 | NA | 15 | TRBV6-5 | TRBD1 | TGTGCCAGCAGTTACTCCGGGACAGCCTACAATGAGCAGTTCTTC | CASSYSGTAYNEQFF
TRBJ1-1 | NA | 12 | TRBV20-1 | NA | TGCAGTGCTAGTGGGAGAAACACTGAAGCTTTCTTT | CSASGRNTEAFF